This T cell receptor (beta chain) was identified during a study of T cell responses to AZD1222 COVID-19 vaccine. Both about-4-week and about-12-week second-dose recipients were combined. Generated by immunoSEQ multiplex PCR, the TCRdb table keeps only in-frame clones and is missing some. The data hold around 99,000 clones, with roughly 87% observed a single time. Study observations and caveats: Two doses of AZD1222 preceded a rise in Spike-specific TCR breadth and depth. Only after the peak T cell response were repertoires sampled. White British ancestry dominated among donors, who included more females, and clonal diversity was possibly underestimated.

A remark on this clone: Its antigen is still unknown.

Germline V lookup: CDR1 SNHLY, CDR2 FYNNEI. The CDR3 runs 12 residues. V lost 4 bases and J lost 9, with 13 bases in between. Sequencing used peripheral blood, obtained 28 days after the second AZD1222 dose. The chain combines TRBV2 with TRBJ2-7; perhaps TRBD1 as D (6 bases). The clonotype comes from an adult who received the AZD1222 COVID-19 vaccine. CDR3 in amino acids: CASSAGRGAQYF. The DNA for the CDR3 is TGTGCCAGCAGTGCGGGCAGGGGCGCGCAGTACTTC.